The 7 T cell receptor beta chains given below trace back to one sample, sequenced in a study of T cell clones after liver transplantation. Using immunoSEQ multiplex PCR, the repertoire was profiled, and TCRdb retains in-frame clones only, with some absent. The sample yields roughly 70,000 clones, around 90% seen once. Material: CD4+ T cells from blood, obtained before liver transplant. Source of these receptors: a human donor who received a liver transplant.

The chain employs TRBV5-6 and TRBJ1-5; 8 nucleotides line up with TRBD1. CDR1 is SGHDT and CDR2 is YYEEEE in the germline V gene. The CDR3 spans 14 residues. Trimming removed 1 base from V and 4 bases from J; junction bases left unmatched: 1. DNA for the CDR3: TGTGCCAGCAGCTTGAGACAGGGGAATCAGCCCCAGCATTTT. Residues: CASSLRQGNQPQHF.

J is TRBJ2-1 and V is TRBV6-5; possible D gene TRBD2, 8 bases. This CDR3 has 15 residues. Trimming left V 6 bases short and J 5 bases short, with 17 bases between. Germline loops: CDR1 MNHEY, CDR2 SVGAGI. CDR3 sequence: CASRGTRTGDNEQFF. The DNA of the CDR3 is TGTGCCAGCAGGGGGACTAGGACAGGCGACAATGAGCAGTTCTTC.

This chain joins TRBV5-1 and TRBJ2-5; 9 bases fit TRBD1. Trimming removed 3 bases from V and 5 bases from J; junction bases left unmatched: 5. In germline, CDR1 is SGHRS, CDR2 YFSETQ. The CDR3 has 14 amino acids. The CDR3 protein is CASSSGQGGETQYF. The DNA for the CDR3 is TGCGCCAGCAGCTCGGGACAGGGTGGCGAGACCCAGTACTTC. The full variable domain, in which reference TRBV5-1 and TRBJ2-5 provide the parts outside the CDR3, is KAGVTQTPRYLIKTRGQQVTLSCSPISGHRSVSWYQQTPGQGLQFLFEYFSETQRNKGNFPGRFSGRQFSNSRSEMNVSTLELGDSALYLCASSSGQGGETQYFGPGTRLLVL.

The chain couples TRBV2 to TRBJ1-2, with D uncertain. With 2 bases removed from V and 2 bases from J, the gap between germline ends came to 15 bases. The CDR3 has 16 amino acids. Per the germline V gene, CDR1 is SNHLY and CDR2 is FYNNEI. CDR3 amino acids: CASSERGWGWNYGYTF. The CDR3, as DNA: TGTGCCAGCAGTGAAAGAGGCTGGGGATGGAACTATGGCTACACCTTC.

In this sample, this clone turned up once. V is TRBV11-2 and J is TRBJ2-1, with 9 bases fitting TRBD1. The CDR3 sequence is 16 residues long. Looked up from germline, CDR1 is SGHAT and CDR2 is FQNNGV. The V segment lost 0 bases and the J segment 7 bases; nucleotides outside the gene matches: 7. CDR3 DNA: TGTGCCAGCAGCTTAGATCTCGGACAGGGGAGGAATGAGCAGTTCTTC. This translates into CASSLDLGQGRNEQFF.

V is TRBV2 and J is TRBJ1-2, with D maybe TRBD1 (5 bases). This CDR3 is 15 amino acids long. V lost 6 bases, J lost 3 bases, and 17 bases lay in between. CDR1 is SNHLY, CDR2 FYNNEI, per germline. The CDR3 loop reads CASRLTGPLDYGYTF. As DNA, the CDR3 is TGTGCCAGCAGGCTGACGGGACCCCTAGACTATGGCTACACCTTC.

This sequence joins TRBV7-9 and TRBJ2-7; TRBD1 matches 12 bases. This CDR3 has 16 amino acids. CDR1 SEHNR and CDR2 FQNEAQ come from the germline V gene (reference sequence). The V and J ends lost 5 bases and 6 bases, in that order; junction bases with no gene match: 11. CDR3 sequence: CASSPPTGTGGAEQYF. The CDR3 nucleotides read TGTGCCAGCAGCCCTCCTACCGGGACAGGGGGCGCCGAGCAGTACTTC.